The 2 T cell receptor beta chains in this list originate from one sample, sequenced in a study of blood T cells in healthy people across ages (dated by TCRdb to about 2015). Libraries were built with 5' RACE. Reads for this sample came from an Illumina HiSeq 2500. A second PCR of about 6 to 11 cycles was performed with a sample-barcoded 5' primer and a J-beta primer mix. TCRdb trimmed public reads at Q25 via fastp, called clones via MiXCR and kept in-frame beta chains. Rows merge per CDR3 protein into single entries with the most common DNA and genes. This sample has around 970,000 distinct CDR3 sequences in its table, and about 51% of those were observed once. The ten most abundant clones make up about 20% of the sample. The sequenced sample was blood. The receptors originated from a woman aged 55 to 70 in good health.

V is TRBV20-1 and J is TRBJ2-1; the match to TRBD1 covers 9 bases. Germline V CDR1 and CDR2: DFQATT, SNEGSKA (reference sequence). The CDR3 has 16 residues. Unmatched junction bases numbered 10, after V lost 0 bases and J lost 7 bases. CDR3 coding DNA: TGCAGTGCTAGAGATTACGGGACAGGGCTCAGGAATGAGCAGTTCTTC. Translated, it gives CSARDYGTGLRNEQFF.

This clonotype was found once. The chain employs TRBV27 and TRBJ1-1, with D uncertain. The V and J ends lost 4 bases and 3 bases respectively, with 18 bases between them. The CDR3 contains 16 residues. Germline values: CDR1 MNHEY, CDR2 SMNVEV (reference sequence). The CDR3 sequence is CASSSLVRGADTEAFF. CDR3 in DNA: TGTGCCAGCAGTTCCCTCGTGCGGGGAGCCGACACTGAAGCTTTCTTT.